This T cell receptor (beta chain) was obtained from a study of T cell responses to AZD1222 COVID-19 vaccine. CDR1 is LNHNV and CDR2 is YYDKDF in the germline V gene (reference sequence). This CDR3 region has 16 residues. With 2 bases removed from V and 2 bases from J, the gap between germline ends came to 12 bases. This table comes from immunoSEQ multiplex PCR, and its TCRdb copy is limited to in-frame clones, with some not included. Of 250,000 to 300,000 clones listed, 94% are singletons. This clone was detected many times. The source is an adult who received the AZD1222 COVID-19 vaccine. The source was peripheral blood, collected 28 days after the second AZD1222 dose. This rearrangement joins TRBV15 to TRBJ2-2, with D maybe TRBD2 (6 bases). The CDR3 region is CATSRMRGLNTGELFF. CDR3 DNA sequence: TGTGCCACCAGCAGAATGCGGGGACTCAACACCGGGGAGCTGTTTTTT.